A selection of T cell receptor beta chains follows, all from one sample in a study of shared clonotypes between healthy human individuals. TCRdb's copy holds only in-frame clones and misses some; the assay was immunoSEQ multiplex PCR. The sample holds 400,000 to 600,000 clones, nearly 80% seen once. The material sequenced was PBMCs. The receptors originated from a woman aged 40 to 55 in good health. Some clones in this sample may be carry-over from other donors' samples. The CDR3 runs from the conserved cysteine through the conserved F or W. The D gene is left open where the match is weak. A row's size may be missing; if present it is once, few, many or a size class.

CDR3nt,CDR3aa,abundance,j_gene,len,d_gene,v_gene
TGTGCCAGCAGCAACGGACTGGGCACAGATACGCAGTATTTT,CASSNGLGTDTQYF,.,TRBJ2-3,14,.,TRBV5-5
TGTGCCAGCAGTTCGTGGATAGGGACTGGGGCCAACGTCCTGACTTTC,CASSSWIGTGANVLTF,.,TRBJ2-6,16,.,TRBV27
TGTGCCAGCAGTTACACAGGGGGGGAAGGGCCCCAGCATTTT,CASSYTGGEGPQHF,once,TRBJ1-5,14,TRBD1,TRBV27
TGTGCCAGCAGAGCCGGGACAGGATCTGGAAACACCATATATTTT,CASRAGTGSGNTIYF,.,TRBJ1-3,15,TRBD1,TRBV2
TGCGCCAGCAGTGAGTCGAGGGACAGGGGAAGGGGTGAGCAGTTCTTC,CASSESRDRGRGEQFF,.,TRBJ2-1,16,TRBD1,TRBV10-2
TGCGCCAGCAGCTTGGCCAGTGCGGGAGGGCGAGATACGCAGTATTTT,CASSLASAGGRDTQYF,.,TRBJ2-3,16,TRBD2,TRBV5-1
TGTGCCTGGAACTTAGCGCCCGGGGAGCTGTTTTTT,CAWNLAPGELFF,.,TRBJ2-2,12,.,TRBV30
TGTGCTAGTCAAGGGAGTGGAGATCAGCCCCAGCATTTT,CASQGSGDQPQHF,.,TRBJ1-5,13,.,TRBV12-5
TGTGCCAGCGGGCGGGGGGCGGAGACCCAGTACTTC,CASGRGAETQYF,once,TRBJ2-5,12,TRBD2,TRBV6-6
TGTGCCATCAGTGAGCCGGCCGGGACTAGCGGCTCCTACGAGCAGTACTTC,CAISEPAGTSGSYEQYF,.,TRBJ2-7,17,TRBD2,TRBV10-3
TGTGCCAGTAGCCTTAGCAGCCGGGGGGCCAAAAACATTCAGTACTTC,CASSLSSRGAKNIQYF,few,TRBJ2-4,16,.,TRBV19
TGTGCCTGGACCCCTAATGAAAAACTGTTTTTT,CAWTPNEKLFF,.,TRBJ1-4,11,.,TRBV30
TGTGCCAGCAACCCCAGGATAGCGGGAGCCCCCTACAATGAGCAGTTCTTC,CASNPRIAGAPYNEQFF,.,TRBJ2-1,17,TRBD2,TRBV11-2
TGTGCCAGCAGTTTACGGGGGACAGGGGGGTACTACGAGCAGTACTTC,CASSLRGTGGYYEQYF,.,TRBJ2-7,16,TRBD1,TRBV27
TGTGCCAGCAGCTTAGATTGGGGGCTCGCCTACAATGAGCAGTTCTTC,CASSLDWGLAYNEQFF,.,TRBJ2-1,16,.,TRBV7-2
TGTGCCAGCAGCTCGAGAAACAGGGATCAAGAGACCCAGTACTTC,CASSSRNRDQETQYF,.,TRBJ2-5,15,.,TRBV7-9
TGTGCCAGCAGCGTCCGCCCCGGGCCCTACGAGCAGTACTTC,CASSVRPGPYEQYF,.,TRBJ2-7,14,.,TRBV5-4
TGTGCCAGCAGCGTAGTCCCAGCGGGAGGAGCAGAGACCCAGTACTTC,CASSVVPAGGAETQYF,.,TRBJ2-5,16,TRBD2,TRBV9
TGTGCCAGCAGTTTGAGGGAGGGATACGGATTTGTTGAAGCTTTCTTT,CASSLREGYGFVEAFF,.,TRBJ1-1,16,.,TRBV28
TGCGCCAGCAGCCCATCTAGCGGGATAGGGAATGAGCAGTTCTTC,CASSPSSGIGNEQFF,.,TRBJ2-1,15,TRBD2,TRBV5-1
TGTGCCAGCAGCTCTTCGACAGGAGATCCGGATACGCAGTATTTT,CASSSSTGDPDTQYF,.,TRBJ2-3,15,.,TRBV28
TGCAGCGCCCTCGGGACTAGCGGTTCATACAATGAGCAGTTCTTC,CSALGTSGSYNEQFF,.,TRBJ2-1,15,TRBD2,TRBV29-1
TGTGCCAGCAGTTTATCAAGTCAGAGCAATCAGCCCCAGCATTTT,CASSLSSQSNQPQHF,.,TRBJ1-5,15,.,TRBV27
TGCGCCAGCAGCTTGGCGGGGGGCGACACCGGGGAGCTGTTTTTT,CASSLAGGDTGELFF,.,TRBJ2-2,15,.,TRBV5-1
TGTGCCAGCAGTCTTGGGTCCTACGGCGAGGGGCCCCAGTACTTC,CASSLGSYGEGPQYF,.,TRBJ2-5,15,.,TRBV6-5
TGCGCCAGCAGTCGGGGCGGGAGGTCCTACGAGCAGTACTTC,CASSRGGRSYEQYF,once,TRBJ2-7,14,TRBD2,TRBV23-1
TGTGCCAGTCGAAGATCTGGCTACGAGCAGTACTTC,CASRRSGYEQYF,.,TRBJ2-7,12,.,TRBV6-5
TGTGCCAGCAGCTCCGGGACAGGCAGGAGCACAGATACGCAGTATTTT,CASSSGTGRSTDTQYF,.,TRBJ2-3,16,TRBD1,TRBV6-6
TGTGCCAGCAGCCGTAACCAGGGGACTGAAGCTTTCTTT,CASSRNQGTEAFF,once,TRBJ1-1,13,.,TRBV7-9
TGTGCCAGCAGCTCCCCGCGGGCGACAGATACGCAGTATTTT,CASSSPRATDTQYF,.,TRBJ2-3,14,.,TRBV5-4
TGTGCCAGCAGCCCTGGACTAGCGGCGAACAATGAGCAGTTCTTC,CASSPGLAANNEQFF,.,TRBJ2-1,15,TRBD2,TRBV5-4
TGTGCCAGCAGCTTAAAGGCAGGGGGTTATCAGCCCCAGCATTTT,CASSLKAGGYQPQHF,.,TRBJ1-5,15,TRBD1,TRBV7-2
TGTGCCAGCAGCCCCGGACTCAGGGGGAAGGGGGAGCTGTTTTTT,CASSPGLRGKGELFF,.,TRBJ2-2,15,TRBD1,TRBV7-2
TGTGCCAGCAGTGGCGGAGGTGGCAATCAGCCCCAGCATTTT,CASSGGGGNQPQHF,.,TRBJ1-5,14,.,TRBV27
TGTGCCAGCAGTGGTGGACTACCCACAGATACGCAGTATTTT,CASSGGLPTDTQYF,few,TRBJ2-3,14,.,TRBV2
TGTGCCAGTAGGGCGGCGGGGAGCTTCTCTGAGCAGTTCTTC,CASRAAGSFSEQFF,.,TRBJ2-1,14,.,TRBV19
TGTGCCAGCAGGGGGACAGGTCCCTACGAGCAGTACTTC,CASRGTGPYEQYF,once,TRBJ2-7,13,TRBD1,TRBV7-3
TGCAGTGCTAGACCGTACTATGGCTACACCTTC,CSARPYYGYTF,once,TRBJ1-2,11,.,TRBV20-1
TGTGCCAGCAGCTTAGTGGGGGACGGCACAGATACGCAGTATTTT,CASSLVGDGTDTQYF,.,TRBJ2-3,15,.,TRBV7-9
TGTGCCAGCAGCTTAGATCGGGGCAATCCAGAGACCCAGTACTTC,CASSLDRGNPETQYF,.,TRBJ2-5,15,.,TRBV7-6
TGTGCCAGCAGTTACGGGGGACTAGCGGGGCGGGAGACCCAGTACTTC,CASSYGGLAGRETQYF,.,TRBJ2-5,16,TRBD2,TRBV6-5